Listed here is a single T cell receptor beta chain. Assay: immunoSEQ multiplex PCR; the TCRdb copy retains only in-frame clones and omits some. The sample contains some 90,000 clones, 89% of which appear only once. The time point is: pretreatment peripheral blood. This sample was taken from a study of PD-L1 blockade in urothelial cancer. The V and J ends lost 3 bases and 4 bases, in that order; junction bases with no gene match: 6. The CDR3 is made up of 15 amino acids. Germline V lookup: CDR1 LNHDA, CDR2 SQIVND (reference sequence). The rearrangement uses TRBV19 and TRBJ1-2; TRBD1 matches at 9 bases. The sample was PBMCs, taken around atezolizumab (anti-PD-L1) treatment. The TCR comes from a woman over 75 with urothelial cancer. In nucleotides, the CDR3 is TGTGCCAGTAGTATGGCGGGACAGGGCGGCTATGGCTACACCTTC. Amino acids: CASSMAGQGGYGYTF. Full variable domain (remainder filled in from reference TRBV19 and TRBJ1-2): DGGITQSPKYLFRKEGQNVTLSCEQNLNHDAMYWYRQDPGQGLRLIYYSQIVNDFQKGDIAEGYSVSREKKESFPLTVTSAQKNPTAFYLCASSMAGQGGYGYTFGSGTRLTVV.